This T cell receptor (beta chain) was recorded in a study of cytomegalovirus exposure and HLA in healthy donors. Use of 60 Vbeta and 13 Jbeta primers characterized the PCR. Sequencing used immunoSEQ multiplex PCR; TCRdb keeps in-frame clones, though not all of them. The profile covers under 110,000 clones, with roughly 75% appearing a single time and more than 2% taken by the ten largest. Worth noting for this clone: The antigen is unknown. The sample holds other DNA sequences that translate to the same CDR3.

Germline CDR1 and CDR2: SGHTA and FQGNSA. The V segment lost 5 bases and the J segment 3 bases; nucleotides outside the gene matches: 7. CDR3 length: 16 residues. Study outcomes and limitations: Reported results showed that the classifier diagnosed cytomegalovirus status with high specificity and sensitivity.

This clonotype was obtained from a man in his forties in good health and CMV-seronegative. The sequencing input was PBMCs. The chain uses TRBV7-2 and TRBJ2-3, with TRBD2 matching 11 bases. CDR3 sequence: CASSPNLAGGTDTQYF. The CDR3 region has the DNA TGTGCCAGCAGCCCAAACCTAGCGGGGGGTACAGATACGCAGTATTTT. The whole variable domain, filled in from reference TRBV7-2 and TRBJ2-3, reads GAGVSQSPSNKVTEKGKDVELRCDPISGHTALYWYRQSLGQGLEFLIYFQGNSAPDKSGLPSDRFSAERTGGSVSTLTIQRTQQEDSAVYLCASSPNLAGGTDTQYFGPGTRLTVL.